A selection of T cell receptor beta chains follows, all from one sample in a study of cytomegalovirus exposure and HLA in healthy donors. Data came from immunoSEQ multiplex PCR; TCRdb stores just in-frame clones and leaves some out. The sample yields 100,000 or so clones, roughly 80% seen once. Sequenced sample: PBMCs. All receptors derive from a young man in good health and CMV-seropositive. CDR3s include the opening cysteine and the closing phenylalanine or tryptophan. D genes are given only for firm matches. The size entry is marked missing in some rows and otherwise reads once, few, many or a size class.

clone_size	d_call	v_call	j_call	cdr3_aa	cdr3_nt
once	TRBD1	TRBV5-4	TRBJ1-2	CASSSQGARGYTF	TGTGCCAGCAGCTCTCAGGGGGCAAGGGGCTACACCTTC
few	NA	TRBV5-1	TRBJ1-1	CASSLAGGLGTEAFF	TGCGCCAGCAGCTTGGCCGGGGGGCTCGGCACTGAAGCTTTCTTT
NA	TRBD2	TRBV5-1	TRBJ2-1	CASSPGTSGYNEQFF	TGCGCCAGCAGCCCCGGGACTAGCGGGTACAATGAGCAGTTCTTC
NA	NA	TRBV7-9	TRBJ2-7	CASSRLGDEQYF	TGTGCCAGCAGTAGGCTCGGGGACGAGCAGTACTTC
NA	TRBD1	TRBV28	TRBJ1-2	CASTSPRTGGHGYTF	TGTGCCAGCACCTCCCCCCGGACAGGGGGTCATGGCTACACCTTC
NA	NA	TRBV5-1	TRBJ2-7	CASSIGLGSYEQYF	TGCGCCAGCAGCATCGGACTGGGCTCCTACGAGCAGTACTTC
NA	TRBD1	TRBV7-9	TRBJ1-3	CASSLGVTGGAGNTIYF	TGTGCCAGCAGCTTAGGGGTTACAGGGGGAGCTGGAAACACCATATATTTT
few	TRBD2	TRBV5-1	TRBJ2-1	CASSPTASGGSNEQFF	TGCGCCAGCAGCCCTACGGCCAGCGGGGGGTCCAATGAGCAGTTCTTC
NA	NA	TRBV19	TRBJ1-2	CASSIDSPAGANYGYTF	TGTGCCAGTAGTATAGACTCCCCGGCGGGGGCTAACTATGGCTACACCTTC
few	TRBD1	TRBV11-2	TRBJ2-7	CASSSYRGQAYEQYF	TGTGCCAGCAGCTCCTACAGGGGGCAAGCCTACGAGCAGTACTTC
NA	TRBD1	TRBV7-9	TRBJ2-7	CASSTGGEEQYF	TGTGCCAGCAGCACAGGGGGTGAGGAGCAGTACTTC
few	TRBD1	TRBV6-1	TRBJ1-1	CASSSRQGAGTEAFF	TGTGCCAGCAGTAGTCGACAGGGGGCGGGGACTGAAGCTTTCTTT
NA	NA	TRBV6-1	TRBJ2-7	CASSIKSGLNEQYF	TGTGCCAGCAGTATTAAGTCGGGTTTGAACGAGCAGTACTTC
NA	TRBD1	TRBV28	TRBJ1-2	CASSTGGRYGYTF	TGTGCCAGCAGTACAGGGGGGAGGTATGGCTACACCTTC
NA	TRBD2	TRBV9	TRBJ2-3	CASSGGTSGGVGTDTQYF	TGTGCCAGCAGCGGCGGGACTAGCGGGGGGGTTGGCACAGATACGCAGTATTTT
NA	NA	TRBV5-1	TRBJ1-6	CASSLFGESSYNSPLHF	TGCGCCAGCAGCCTATTCGGGGAGAGCTCCTATAATTCACCCCTCCACTTT